This TCR beta chain originates from a study of regulatory T cells in long-lasting Graves disease. Study-wide background: The definition of persistent Graves' disease was over 5 years of antithyroid drugs with positive TSH receptor antibodies.

There are a few counts of this clonotype. Its antigen is as yet unknown. As for time point: persistent/refractory GD, antithyroid drugs over 5 years with positive TRAb. Extracted PBMC RNA gave rise to the TCR library. Diagnosis followed American Thyroid Association guidelines for Graves' disease. In building TCR beta libraries, iRepertoire HTBI primers were used together with Arm-PCR of CDR3 regions. Each CDR3 protein gets one entry after TCRdb re-called the multiplex PCR reads with MiXCR. The sample includes 350,000 to 500,000 distinct CDR3 sequences, 20% to 25% of them seen just once. The CDR3 runs 12 residues. Trimming pared 8 bases from V and 4 bases from J, leaving 10 bases between. CDR1 is SNHLY and CDR2 is FYNNEI in the germline V gene. Study conclusions and caveats: Relative to new patients (roughly 980), persistent patients exhibited greater sharing of public clonotypes (around 2,500). Newly diagnosed disease favored TRBV20-1 and TRBJ2-1 over persistent disease.

The chain is built from TRBV2 and TRBJ2-3; D uncertain. The source is a female donor with Graves disease. Sequencing used peripheral blood mononuclear cells (PBMCs), obtained when the disease was refractory, from a patient treated with antithyroid drugs. CDR3 sequence reads: CASDVPADTQYF. The CDR3 DNA reads TGTGCCAGCGACGTACCCGCAGATACGCAGTATTTT.